Listed here is a single T cell receptor (beta chain). The target antigen is unknown. Germline V gene lookup returns CDR1 MDHEN and CDR2 SYDVKM. The CDR3 spans 15 residues. Unmatched junction bases numbered 9, after V lost 6 bases and J lost 2 bases. RNA transcripts yielded amplified TCR beta CDR3 regions. The study used the HTBI primer set for a first-round RT-PCR of the TCR CDR3. TCRdb itself ran the multiplex PCR reads through MiXCR, one entry per CDR3 protein. The table has under 800,000 distinct CDR3 sequences, 14% seen once. This record belongs to a study of T cells in Graves' hyperthyroidism and ophthalmopathy. Whole-study results and caveats: Most clonotypes expanded in the thyroid (above 0.001) were also present in blood.

The authors took PBMCs from 8.5 to 10 ml fresh peripheral blood. Sample: blood. The sequence derives from a woman under 30 with Graves' hyperthyroidism. The genes are TRBV28 and TRBJ2-7, with TRBD1 matching 8 bases. The CDR3 DNA is TGTGCCAGCAGCCGGACAGGGTCAGGAGCCTACGAGCAGTACTTC. Amino acid sequence: CASSRTGSGAYEQYF.